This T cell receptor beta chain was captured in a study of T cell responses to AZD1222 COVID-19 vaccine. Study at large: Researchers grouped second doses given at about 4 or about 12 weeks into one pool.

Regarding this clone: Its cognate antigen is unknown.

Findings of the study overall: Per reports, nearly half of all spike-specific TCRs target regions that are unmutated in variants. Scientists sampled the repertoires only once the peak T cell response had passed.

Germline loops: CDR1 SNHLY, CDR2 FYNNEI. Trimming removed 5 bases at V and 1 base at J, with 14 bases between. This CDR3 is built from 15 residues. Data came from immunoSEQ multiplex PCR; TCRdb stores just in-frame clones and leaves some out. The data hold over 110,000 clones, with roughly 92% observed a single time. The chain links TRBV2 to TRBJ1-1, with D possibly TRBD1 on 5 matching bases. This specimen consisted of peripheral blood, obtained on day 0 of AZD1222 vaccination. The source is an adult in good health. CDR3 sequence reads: CASSPPGLWNTEAFF. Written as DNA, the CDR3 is TGTGCCAGCAGTCCTCCGGGACTTTGGAACACTGAAGCTTTCTTT.